The sequence of this T cell receptor beta chain was determined in a study of blood T cell repertoires in COVID-19. Study as a whole: Researchers got acute and convalescent COVID-19 samples from the United States, Italy and Spain. The analysed material was cDNA or gDNA that came from T cells, B-cell-depleted T cells, or PBMCs.

Original processing notes: Scientists estimated how many nucleated cells there were by amplifying reference gene primers. The method was immunoSEQ multiplex PCR; TCRdb's version includes in-frame clones alone and lacks a portion of them. The DNA gave D and trimming, while V, J and clone size come from that table. Of about 99,000 clones in the sample, 65% to 85% were seen once. CDR3 size: 17 residues. Germline CDR1 is MNHNS and CDR2 is SASEGT. The V and J ends lost 3 bases and 3 bases respectively, with 15 bases between them. What was sequenced was peripheral blood. The genes are TRBV6-1 and TRBJ1-6; a weak D match, TRBD1 (5 bases). The TCR originated in a man in his 70s with active or convalescent COVID-19. The CDR3 nucleotides read TGTGCCAGCAGTGAGGATTGGGGGGACGGCTATAATTCACCCCTCCACTTT. It yields the protein CASSEDWGDGYNSPLHF.